The T cell receptor (beta chain) under discussion was sequenced for a study of blood T cell repertoires in COVID-19. Whole-study context: PBMCs, B-cell-depleted T cells, or T cells were the source of the cDNA or gDNA that made up the material.

Seattle's enrolled individuals joined amid active infection and were then monitored longitudinally. Trimming removed 6 bases from V and 3 bases from J; junction bases left unmatched: 7. This CDR3 is built from 14 residues. CDR1 MDHEN and CDR2 SYDVKM come from the germline V gene. As processed by the authors: Estimation of nucleated cell counts was performed using reference gene primer amplification. The table came from immunoSEQ multiplex PCR; TCRdb's copy has only in-frame clones and leaves some out. V and J calls and clone size follow that table, whereas D and trimming were derived from the DNA. Found here are approximately 350,000 clones, more than 70% of them singletons; the top ten hold 6% to 8.5%.

Sequenced sample: peripheral blood. The origin of this receptor is a woman in her 70s with COVID-19, enrolled during active disease. The rearrangement uses TRBV28 and TRBJ1-2, with 7 bases that match TRBD1. The CDR3 DNA sequence: TGTGCCAGCAGCCCGACAGGGAAGGACTATGGCTACACCTTC. The encoded protein is CASSPTGKDYGYTF.